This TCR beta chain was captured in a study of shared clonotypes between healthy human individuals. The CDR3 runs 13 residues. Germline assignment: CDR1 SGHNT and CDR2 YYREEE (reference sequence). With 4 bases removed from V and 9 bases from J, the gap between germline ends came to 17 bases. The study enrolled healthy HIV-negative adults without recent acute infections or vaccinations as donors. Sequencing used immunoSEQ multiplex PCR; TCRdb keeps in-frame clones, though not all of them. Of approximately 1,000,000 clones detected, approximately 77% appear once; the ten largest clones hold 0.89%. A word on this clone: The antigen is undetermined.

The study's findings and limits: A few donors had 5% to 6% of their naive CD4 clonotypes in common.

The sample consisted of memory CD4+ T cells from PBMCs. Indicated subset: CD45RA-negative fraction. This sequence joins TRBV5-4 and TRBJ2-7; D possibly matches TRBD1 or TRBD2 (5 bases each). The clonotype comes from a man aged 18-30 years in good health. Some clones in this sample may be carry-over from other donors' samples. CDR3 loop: CASSGDYLGRQYF. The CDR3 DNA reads TGTGCCAGCAGCGGAGACTATCTGGGACGGCAGTACTTC.